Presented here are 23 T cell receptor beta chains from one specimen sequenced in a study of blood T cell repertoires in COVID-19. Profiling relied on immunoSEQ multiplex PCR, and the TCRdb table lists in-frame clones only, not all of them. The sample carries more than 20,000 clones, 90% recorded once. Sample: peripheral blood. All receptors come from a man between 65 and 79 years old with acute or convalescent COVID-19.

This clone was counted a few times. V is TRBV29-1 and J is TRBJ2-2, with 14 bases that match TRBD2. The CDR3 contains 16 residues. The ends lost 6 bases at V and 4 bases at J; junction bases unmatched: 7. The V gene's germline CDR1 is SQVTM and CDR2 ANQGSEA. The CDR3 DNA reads TGCAGCGTGGGACTAGCGGGAGCCATAACCACCGGGGAGCTGTTTTTT. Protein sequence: CSVGLAGAITTGELFF.

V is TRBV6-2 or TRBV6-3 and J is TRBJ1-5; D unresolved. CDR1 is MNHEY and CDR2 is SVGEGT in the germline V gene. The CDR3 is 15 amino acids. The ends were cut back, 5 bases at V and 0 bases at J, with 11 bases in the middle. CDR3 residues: CASSPDWYSNQPQHF. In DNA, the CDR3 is TGTGCCAGCAGTCCGGACTGGTATAGCAATCAGCCCCAGCATTTT.

The CDR3 region has the DNA TGTGCCAGCAGCCATGGTGACCGGGACAGGGGAATCTTACCCTCTGGAAACACCATATATTTT. Translated, it gives CASSHGDRDRGILPSGNTIYF. J is TRBJ1-3 and V is TRBV4-2, with TRBD1 matching 10 bases. J was trimmed by 0 bases and V by 3 bases; bases with no gene match: 17. This CDR3 has 21 amino acids. Germline-derived CDR1 and CDR2 are LGHNA and YNFKEQ.

CDR3 loop: CASSLHPSGFTDTQYF. The CDR3 DNA reads TGTGCCAGCAGCTTACACCCTAGCGGATTCACAGATACGCAGTATTTT. The chain is built from TRBV7-8 and TRBJ2-3; 7 bases are shared with TRBD2. This CDR3 is built from 16 residues. V shed 2 bases, J shed 2 bases, and the junction held 7 bases outside the gene matches. Germline loops: CDR1 SGHVS, CDR2 FQNEAQ.

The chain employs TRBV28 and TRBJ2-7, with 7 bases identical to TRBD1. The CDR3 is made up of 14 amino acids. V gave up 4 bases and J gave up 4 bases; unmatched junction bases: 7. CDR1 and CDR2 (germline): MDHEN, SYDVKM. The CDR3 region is CASSSDRFEYEQYF. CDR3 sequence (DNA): TGTGCCAGCAGTTCGGACAGGTTTGAGTACGAGCAGTACTTC.

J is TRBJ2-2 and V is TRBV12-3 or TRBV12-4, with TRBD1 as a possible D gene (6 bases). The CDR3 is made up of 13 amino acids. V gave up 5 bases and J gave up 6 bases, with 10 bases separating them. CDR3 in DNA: TGTGCCAGCAGTCCGCAGGGGCCCGGGGAGCTGTTTTTT. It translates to CASSPQGPGELFF.

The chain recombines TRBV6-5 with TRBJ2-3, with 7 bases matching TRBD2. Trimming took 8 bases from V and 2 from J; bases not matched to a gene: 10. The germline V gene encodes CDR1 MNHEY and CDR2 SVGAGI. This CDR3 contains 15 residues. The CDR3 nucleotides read TGTGCCAGCGCCGAGGGCGGGACTATCACAGATACGCAGTATTTT. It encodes CASAEGGTITDTQYF.

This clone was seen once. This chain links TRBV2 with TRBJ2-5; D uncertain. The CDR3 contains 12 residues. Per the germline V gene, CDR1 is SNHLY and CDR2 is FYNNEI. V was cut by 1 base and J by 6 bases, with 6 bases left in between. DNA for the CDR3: TGTGCCAGCAGTGAAGGGTGGCAGACCCAGTACTTC. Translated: CASSEGWQTQYF. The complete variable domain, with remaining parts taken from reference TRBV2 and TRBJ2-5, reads EPEVTQTPSHQVTQMGQEVILRCVPISNHLYFYWYRQILGQKVEFLVSFYNNEISEKSEIFDDQFSVERPDGSNFTLKIRSTKLEDSAMYFCASSEGWQTQYFGPGTRLLVL.

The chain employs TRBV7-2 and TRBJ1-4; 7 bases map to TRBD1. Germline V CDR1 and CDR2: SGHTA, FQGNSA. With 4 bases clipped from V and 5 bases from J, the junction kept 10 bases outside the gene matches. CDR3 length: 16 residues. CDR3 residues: CASSSLLGGANEKLFF. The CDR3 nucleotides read TGTGCCAGCAGCTCGCTGTTAGGGGGCGCGAATGAAAAACTGTTTTTT.

This CDR3 reads CASSPQDRVGNEQFF. CDR3 DNA sequence: TGTGCCAGCAGCCCCCAGGACAGGGTCGGCAATGAGCAGTTCTTC. J is TRBJ2-1 and V is TRBV7-6; TRBD1 aligns across 8 bases. Germline CDR1 reads SGHVS; CDR2 reads FNYEAQ. The CDR3 sequence is 15 residues long. Trimming removed 5 bases from V and 6 bases from J; junction bases left unmatched: 9.

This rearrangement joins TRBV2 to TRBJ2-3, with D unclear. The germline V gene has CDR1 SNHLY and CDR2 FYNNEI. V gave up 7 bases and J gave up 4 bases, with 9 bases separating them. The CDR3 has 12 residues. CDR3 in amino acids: CASIPHSDTQYF. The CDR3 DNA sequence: TGTGCCAGCATACCACATTCAGATACGCAGTATTTT.

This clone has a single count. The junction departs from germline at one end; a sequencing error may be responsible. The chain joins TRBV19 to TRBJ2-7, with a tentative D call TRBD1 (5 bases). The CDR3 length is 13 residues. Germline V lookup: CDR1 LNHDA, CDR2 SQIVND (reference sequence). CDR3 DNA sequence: TGTGCCAGTAGTATTGGGGCCTCCAACGAGCAGTACTTC. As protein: CASSIGASNEQYF.

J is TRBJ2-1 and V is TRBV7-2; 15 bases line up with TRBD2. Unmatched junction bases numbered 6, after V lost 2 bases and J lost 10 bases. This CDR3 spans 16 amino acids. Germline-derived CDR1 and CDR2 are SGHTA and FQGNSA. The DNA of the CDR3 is TGTGCCAGCAGCTTATTGGGACTAGCGGGAGGTGGAGAGCAGTTCTTC. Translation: CASSLLGLAGGGEQFF.

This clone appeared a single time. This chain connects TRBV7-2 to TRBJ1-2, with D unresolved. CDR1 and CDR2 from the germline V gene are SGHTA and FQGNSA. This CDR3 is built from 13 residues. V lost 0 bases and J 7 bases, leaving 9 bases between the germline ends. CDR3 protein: CASSLARVTGYTF. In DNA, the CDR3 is TGTGCCAGCAGCTTAGCGAGGGTTACTGGCTACACCTTC.

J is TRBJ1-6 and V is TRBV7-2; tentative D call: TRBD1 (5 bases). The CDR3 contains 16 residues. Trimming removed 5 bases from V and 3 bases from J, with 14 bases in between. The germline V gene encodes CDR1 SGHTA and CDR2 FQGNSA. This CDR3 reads CASSPRAEVYNSPLHF. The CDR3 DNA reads TGTGCCAGCAGCCCCAGGGCAGAAGTCTATAATTCACCCCTCCACTTT.

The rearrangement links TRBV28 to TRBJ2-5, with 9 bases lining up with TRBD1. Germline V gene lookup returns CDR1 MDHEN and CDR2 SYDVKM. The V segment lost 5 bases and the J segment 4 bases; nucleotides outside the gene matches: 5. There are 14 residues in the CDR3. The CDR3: CASSGSQGAETQYF. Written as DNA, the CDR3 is TGTGCCAGCAGTGGCTCACAGGGGGCAGAGACCCAGTACTTC.

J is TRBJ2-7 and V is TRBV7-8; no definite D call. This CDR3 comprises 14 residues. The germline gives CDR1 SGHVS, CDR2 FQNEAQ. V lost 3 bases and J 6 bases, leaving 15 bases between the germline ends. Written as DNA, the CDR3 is TGTGCCAGCAGCTTGTTGTCAGGCCCTGGCGAGCAGTACTTC. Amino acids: CASSLLSGPGEQYF.

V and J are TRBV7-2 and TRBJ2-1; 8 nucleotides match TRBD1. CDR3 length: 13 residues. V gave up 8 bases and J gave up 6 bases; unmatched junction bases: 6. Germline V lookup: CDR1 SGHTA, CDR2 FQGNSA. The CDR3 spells CASQATGANEQFF. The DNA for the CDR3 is TGTGCCAGCCAGGCGACAGGGGCCAATGAGCAGTTCTTC.

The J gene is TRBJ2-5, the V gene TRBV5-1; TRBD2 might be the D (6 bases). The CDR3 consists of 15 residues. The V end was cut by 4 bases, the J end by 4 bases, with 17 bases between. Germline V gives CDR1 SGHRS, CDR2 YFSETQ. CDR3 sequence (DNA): TGCGCCAGCAGCGCCGTCGGGACTGCGGGAGAGACCCAGTACTTC. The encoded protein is CASSAVGTAGETQYF.

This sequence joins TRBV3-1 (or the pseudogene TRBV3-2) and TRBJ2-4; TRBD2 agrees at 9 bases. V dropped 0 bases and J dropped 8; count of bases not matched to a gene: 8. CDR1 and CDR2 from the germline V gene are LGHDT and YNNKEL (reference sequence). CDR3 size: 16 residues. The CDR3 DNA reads TGTGCCAGCAGCCAAGACAGGCGGGAGGGCCGGGACATTCAGTACTTC. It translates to CASSQDRREGRDIQYF.

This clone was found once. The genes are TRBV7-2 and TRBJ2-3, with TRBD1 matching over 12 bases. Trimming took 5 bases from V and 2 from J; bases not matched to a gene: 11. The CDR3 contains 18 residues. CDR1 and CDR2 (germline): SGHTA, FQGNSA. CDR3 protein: CASSPGQGAPSPTDTQYF. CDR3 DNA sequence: TGTGCCAGCAGCCCGGGACAGGGGGCCCCGAGTCCCACAGATACGCAGTATTTT.

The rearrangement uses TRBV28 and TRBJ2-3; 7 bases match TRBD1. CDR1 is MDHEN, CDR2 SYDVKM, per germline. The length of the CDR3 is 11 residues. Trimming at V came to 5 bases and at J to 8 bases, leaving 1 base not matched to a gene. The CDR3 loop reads CASSPGGTQYF. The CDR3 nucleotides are TGTGCCAGCAGTCCAGGGGGTACGCAGTATTTT.

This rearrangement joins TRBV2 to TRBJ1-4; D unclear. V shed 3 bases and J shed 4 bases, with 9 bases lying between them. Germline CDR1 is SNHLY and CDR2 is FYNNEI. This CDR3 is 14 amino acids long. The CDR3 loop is CASSDPGINEKLFF. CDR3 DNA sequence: TGTGCCAGCAGTGATCCAGGAATTAATGAAAAACTGTTTTTT.